The entry that follows covers one T cell receptor (beta chain) sequence. These data are taken from a study of T cell changes during pregnancy in multiple sclerosis. This CDR3 spans 11 amino acids. CDR1 and CDR2 (germline): SGHNT, YENEEA. The V end lost 5 bases, the J end lost 6 bases, and 8 bases lay between the germline ends. Measured with immunoSEQ multiplex PCR; TCRdb has only the in-frame clones, and not every one. The data hold nearly 110,000 clones, with roughly 92% observed a single time. This TCR derives from a female donor in good health, enrolled as a control in a pregnancy study. Sequences were derived from peripheral blood, sampled in the third trimester of pregnancy. The chain joins TRBV11-3 to TRBJ2-7, with a possible D match to TRBD1 (6 bases). CDR3 nucleotide sequence: TGTGCCAGCAGCCACAGGGCCGAGCAGTACTTC. Encoded protein: CASSHRAEQYF. Supplemented by reference TRBV11-3 and TRBJ2-7, the full variable domain reads EAGVVQSPRYKIIEKKQPVAFWCNPISGHNTLYWYLQNLGQGPELLIRYENEEAVDDSQLPKDRFSAERLKGVDSTLKIQPAELGDSAVYLCASSHRAEQYFGPGTRLTVT.